This is a list of T cell receptor beta chains from one sample in a study of blood T cell repertoires in COVID-19. Only in-frame clones appear in the TCRdb table, and some are missing; sequencing was by immunoSEQ multiplex PCR. The data contain some 95,000 clones, under 85% of them seen just once; the ten biggest clones take up roughly a quarter. The sample comprised peripheral blood. Receptors originate from a man between 65 and 79 years old with acute or convalescent COVID-19. The CDR3 runs from the conserved cysteine through the conserved F or W. Each record gives: CDR3 length, clone size, V gene, J gene, CDR3 protein. Part of the rows lack a size; the others show once, few, many or a class for expanded clones.

11	once	TRBV28	TRBJ2-7	CASGGPGEQYF
13	-	TRBV28	TRBJ2-7	CASSLLGLREQYF
11	-	TRBV2	TRBJ1-1	CASIYRTEAFF
14	-	TRBV14	TRBJ1-2	CASSQDRARTGYTF
13	-	TRBV28	TRBJ1-6	CASSLSLQSPLHF
13	-	TRBV19	TRBJ2-1	CASSTYRGGEQFF
15	-	TRBV28	TRBJ2-2	CASSPIGTDTGELFF
15	-	TRBV6-2/TRBV6-3	TRBJ2-3	CASSYSGGRADTQYF
16	few	TRBV5-4	TRBJ2-1	CASSREGGGSYNEQFF
13	-	TRBV29-1	TRBJ1-5	CSAQGASNQPQHF
11	-	TRBV6-5	TRBJ2-7	CASTAGTEQYF
14	-	TRBV28	TRBJ2-7	CASSLWGQSGEQYF
13	-	TRBV28	TRBJ1-2	CASSLTGQQRDTF
13	-	TRBV3-1/TRBV3-2	TRBJ2-4	CASSQEQGTIQYF
14	-	TRBV2	TRBJ2-3	CALGTSGRTDTQYF
17	-	TRBV7-8	TRBJ2-3	CASSLAKGTGITDTQYF
12	-	TRBV7-9	TRBJ2-5	CASSQEIKTQYF
15	-	TRBV29-1	TRBJ2-2	CSVGLFTGGTGELFF
13	-	TRBV5-5	TRBJ2-5	CASSGRQGKTQYF
15	-	TRBV6-6	TRBJ2-3	CASRTEGPGTDTQYF
15	-	TRBV7-3	TRBJ2-5	CASSPRLAPQETQYF
15	-	TRBV9	TRBJ2-1	CASSPRGSNYNEQFF
15	-	TRBV28	TRBJ1-5	CASRVGDRDNQPQHF
13	once	TRBV7-8	TRBJ1-1	CASSTYRETEAFF
18	few	TRBV7-8	TRBJ2-6	CASSPRDRGFTGANVLTF
16	-	TRBV9	TRBJ1-2	CASSVPPGGGNYGYTF
12	-	TRBV13	TRBJ2-2	CASSFFTGELFF